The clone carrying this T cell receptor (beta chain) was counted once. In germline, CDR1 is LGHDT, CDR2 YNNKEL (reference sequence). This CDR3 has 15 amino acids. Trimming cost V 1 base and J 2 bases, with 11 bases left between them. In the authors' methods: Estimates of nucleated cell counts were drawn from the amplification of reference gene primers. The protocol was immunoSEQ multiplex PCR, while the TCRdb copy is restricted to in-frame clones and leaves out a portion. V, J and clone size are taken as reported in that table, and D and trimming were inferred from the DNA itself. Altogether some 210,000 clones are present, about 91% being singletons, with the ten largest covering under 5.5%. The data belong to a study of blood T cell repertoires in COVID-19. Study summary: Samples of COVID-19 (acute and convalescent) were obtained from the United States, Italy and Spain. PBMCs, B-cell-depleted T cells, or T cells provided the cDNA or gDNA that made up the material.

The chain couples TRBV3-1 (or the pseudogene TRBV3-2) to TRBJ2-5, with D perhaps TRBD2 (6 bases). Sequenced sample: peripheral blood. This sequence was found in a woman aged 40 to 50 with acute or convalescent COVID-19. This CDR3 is CASSQGGVVQETQYF. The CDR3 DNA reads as TGTGCCAGCAGCCAAGGGGGGGTTGTACAAGAGACCCAGTACTTC.